The 16 T cell receptor beta chains presented below share a single source sample, sequenced in a study of untreated major depressive disorder. Points from the study as a whole: TRBV05-01 (Vbeta 5.1) usage was higher in CD4+ T cells of depressed patients than controls.

The protocol was immunoSEQ multiplex PCR, while the TCRdb copy is restricted to in-frame clones and leaves out a portion. The table shows more than 15,000 clones, with roughly 90% occurring only once. No cognate antigen is known for these TCRs. Sequenced input: CD4+ T cells from PBMCs. Receptor source: a middle-aged woman with major depressive disorder.

The V and J genes are TRBV5-8 and TRBJ1-1; D remains ambiguous. V lost 5 bases, J lost 1 base, and 15 bases lay in between. The CDR3 is 15 residues long. Germline V gene lookup returns CDR1 SGHTS and CDR2 YDEGEE. This chain's CDR3 is CASSGLGGPNTEAFF. CDR3 nucleotide sequence: TGTGCCAGCAGTGGGCTGGGTGGCCCGAACACTGAAGCTTTCTTT.

The V call is TRBV19, the J call TRBJ2-1; D is perhaps TRBD2 (5 bases). Germline CDR1 reads LNHDA; CDR2 reads SQIVND (reference sequence). This CDR3 region has 17 residues. Trimming left V 9 bases short and J 0 bases short, with 21 bases between. The CDR3, as DNA: TGTGCCAGCAGGACTGGCCGGGTATGGGACTCCTACAATGAGCAGTTCTTC. Translated: CASRTGRVWDSYNEQFF.

The DNA for the CDR3 is TGTGCCAGCAGTTACAAGGATACGAACACTGAAGCTTTCTTT. Amino acids: CASSYKDTNTEAFF. V and J are TRBV6-6 and TRBJ1-1, with no clear D. V shed 2 bases and J shed 1 base, with 8 bases lying between them. The germline V gene has CDR1 MNHNY and CDR2 SVGAGI (reference sequence). The CDR3 contains 14 residues.

V is TRBV25-1 and J is TRBJ1-3, with 7 bases lining up with TRBD1. The J segment lost 0 bases and the V segment lost 3 bases, leaving 2 bases of the junction unmatched. Germline-derived CDR1 and CDR2 are MGHDK and SYGVNS. The CDR3 has 15 residues. DNA of the CDR3: TGTGCCAGCAGTGATGCAGGGGGCTCTGGAAACACCATATATTTT. Residues: CASSDAGGSGNTIYF. Supplemented by reference TRBV25-1 and TRBJ1-3, the full variable domain reads EADIYQTPRYLVIGTGKKITLECSQTMGHDKMYWYQQDPGMELHLIHYSYGVNSTEKGDLSSESTVSRIRTEHFPLTLESARPSHTSQYLCASSDAGGSGNTIYFGEGSWLTVV.

This clone has more than one count but fewer than ten. The chain couples TRBV5-1 to TRBJ2-7, with 8 bases lining up with TRBD1. Trimming cost V 2 bases and J 6 bases; bases outside gene matches: 4. This CDR3 is built from 13 residues. CDR1 is SGHRS, CDR2 YFSETQ, per germline. In DNA form, the CDR3 reads TGCGCCAGCAGCTTCGGACAGGGCGGCGAGCAGTACTTC. This codes for CASSFGQGGEQYF.

As DNA, the CDR3 is TGTGCCACCAGCACATACGGGAGTATTGGTCAGCCCCAGCATTTT. It yields the protein CATSTYGSIGQPQHF. V is TRBV15 and J is TRBJ1-5, with D hard to call. V lost 4 bases and J 6 bases, leaving 16 bases between the germline ends. Germline V CDR1 and CDR2: LNHNV, YYDKDF (reference sequence). This CDR3 spans 15 amino acids.

The gene calls are TRBV18 and TRBJ2-5; a possible D gene is TRBD1 (6 bases). In germline, CDR1 is KGHSH, CDR2 LQKENI. Trimming cost V 3 bases and J 3 bases, with 14 bases left between them. The CDR3 runs to 15 residues. The CDR3 loop reads CASSPAQGYEETQYF. In DNA form, the CDR3 reads TGTGCCAGCTCACCTGCACAGGGATATGAAGAGACCCAGTACTTC.

The chain recombines TRBV5-1 with TRBJ2-5; TRBD2 aligns across 12 bases. Germline V lookup: CDR1 SGHRS, CDR2 YFSETQ. The CDR3 is 17 residues long. J gave up 0 bases and V 4 bases, and 7 bases lay outside the gene matches. The CDR3 is CASSGGGLAGYQETQYF. CDR3 sequence (DNA): TGCGCCAGCAGCGGGGGTGGACTAGCGGGGTACCAAGAGACCCAGTACTTC.

V is TRBV6-1 and J is TRBJ1-1, with TRBD1 identical over 11 bases. The CDR3 length is 15 residues. The V segment lost 7 bases and the J segment 0 bases; nucleotides outside the gene matches: 4. CDR1 is MNHNS, CDR2 SASEGT, per germline. The CDR3 loop reads CASTRTGGMNTEAFF. In nucleotides, the CDR3 is TGTGCCAGCACCCGGACAGGGGGCATGAACACTGAAGCTTTCTTT.

The rearrangement joins TRBV11-1 to TRBJ1-2, with D unresolved. Germline CDR1 and CDR2: SGHAT and FQDESV (reference sequence). The germline V and J ends were trimmed by 3 bases and 6 bases, with 8 bases remaining between them. The CDR3 is 12 amino acids. Here the CDR3 reads CASSLDGHGYTF. CDR3 DNA sequence: TGTGCCAGCAGCTTGGACGGTCATGGCTACACCTTC.

V usage is TRBV5-6 and J usage is TRBJ1-2, with D hard to call. CDR1 and CDR2 (germline): SGHDT, YYEEEE. The V end lost 4 bases, the J end lost 0 bases, and 13 bases lay between the germline ends. CDR3 length equals 15 residues. The CDR3 loop reads CASSLTNLPNYGYTF. CDR3 nucleotides: TGTGCCAGCAGCCTGACAAATCTGCCTAACTATGGCTACACCTTC. Full variable domain (outside the CDR3, taken from reference TRBV5-6 and TRBJ1-2): DAGVTQSPTHLIKTRGQQVTLRCSPKSGHDTVSWYQQALGQGPQFIFQYYEEEERQRGNFPDRFSGHQFPNYSSELNVNALLLGDSALYLCASSLTNLPNYGYTFGSGTRLTVV.

The V and J genes are TRBV7-3 and TRBJ2-6; maybe TRBD1 (5 bases). Germline assignment: CDR1 SGHTA and CDR2 FQGTGA. CDR3 length: 14 amino acids. CDR3 amino acids: CATIGVSGANVLTF. The CDR3 bases are TGTGCGACCATAGGGGTCTCTGGGGCCAACGTCCTGACTTTC. Full variable domain (missing parts from reference TRBV7-3 and TRBJ2-6): GAGVSQTPSNKVTEKGKYVELRCDPISGHTALYWYRQSLGQGPEFLIYFQGTGAADDSGLPNDRFFAVRPEGSVSTLKIQRTERGDSAVYLCATIGVSGANVLTFGAGSRLTVL.

This clone showed up just once. This CDR3 reads CASSQGDRVLNTGELFF. Written as DNA, the CDR3 is TGTGCCAGCAGCCAAGGGGACAGGGTTCTTAACACCGGGGAGCTGTTTTTT. The chain has TRBV11-2 and TRBJ2-2; TRBD1 matches at 9 bases. Germline V gives CDR1 SGHAT, CDR2 FQNNGV. CDR3 length: 17 residues. V dropped 5 bases and J dropped 2; count of bases not matched to a gene: 9.

The chain employs TRBV19 and TRBJ2-6, with a possible D match to TRBD2 (6 bases). Germline CDR1 and CDR2: LNHDA and SQIVND (reference sequence). V lost 3 bases and J lost 0, with 15 bases in between. The CDR3 contains 18 residues. CDR3 bases: TGTGCCAGTAGTATGGGGTGGAGGGGCCGCTCTGGGGCCAACGTCCTGACTTTC. It codes for CASSMGWRGRSGANVLTF.

The chain is built from TRBV6-6 and TRBJ1-6; 10 bases agree with TRBD1. CDR3 size: 15 residues. Germline V CDR1 and CDR2: MNHNY, SVGAGI (reference sequence). V was pared by 6 bases and J by 10 bases, with 9 bases of the junction left unmatched. CDR3 bases: TGTGCCAGCAGGGGGAGACAGGGGGCAAAGTCACCCCTCCACTTT. Protein sequence: CASRGRQGAKSPLHF.

This clone was counted between two and nine times. The genes are TRBV5-1 and TRBJ1-1; D gene unclear. Trimming left V 6 bases short and J 4 bases short, with 16 bases between. The CDR3 runs 14 residues. CDR1 and CDR2 (germline): SGHRS, YFSETQ. CDR3 DNA: TGCGCCAGCACCGCATCTGGACCGACCACTGAAGCTTTCTTT. Translated: CASTASGPTTEAFF.